Listed here are 25 T cell receptor beta chains from one sample, sequenced in a study of cytomegalovirus exposure and HLA in healthy donors. Primers included in the PCR were 60 Vbeta and 13 Jbeta primers. The method was immunoSEQ multiplex PCR; TCRdb's version includes in-frame clones alone and lacks a portion of them. The sample contains about 200,000 clones, about 86% of which appear only once. Material: PBMCs. These TCRs come from a woman aged 25 to 39 in good health and CMV-seronegative.

This clone has a handful of counts. V usage is TRBV9 and J usage is TRBJ2-2, with 7 bases matching TRBD2. This CDR3 is built from 12 residues. V shed 6 bases, J shed 7 bases, and the junction held 3 bases outside the gene matches. The germline V gene encodes CDR1 SGDLS and CDR2 YYNGEE. The CDR3 DNA sequence: TGTGCCAGCACAGGGAGGGTCGGGGAGCTGTTTTTT. Translated, it gives CASTGRVGELFF.

V and J are TRBV7-3 and TRBJ2-3, with TRBD2 matching 10 bases. Unmatched junction bases numbered 1, after V lost 1 base and J lost 3 bases. Germline V gene data show CDR1 as SGHTA and CDR2 as FQGTGA. The CDR3 contains 15 residues. The CDR3 is CASSLSSGRTDTQYF. The DNA for the CDR3 is TGTGCCAGCAGCTTAAGTAGCGGGAGGACAGATACGCAGTATTTT.

This chain joins TRBV7-8 and TRBJ2-5; tentative D call: TRBD2 (5 bases). TRBJ2-7 matches the DNA end more closely, so the J call is doubtful. The length of the CDR3 is 16 residues. Germline V gives CDR1 SGHVS, CDR2 FQNEAQ. The CDR3 DNA reads as TGTGCCAGCAGCCTTGTCCGGGAAACCCCCTCCTACGAGCAGTACTTC. Protein sequence: CASSLVRETPSYEQYF.

This chain links TRBV2 with TRBJ2-3, with a weak D call TRBD2 (5 bases). The V gene's germline CDR1 is SNHLY and CDR2 FYNNEI. This CDR3 has 14 residues. The V and J ends lost 3 bases and 4 bases respectively, with 11 bases between them. CDR3 in amino acids: CASSDRGFADTQYF. The CDR3 region has the DNA TGTGCCAGCAGTGACAGAGGGTTCGCAGATACGCAGTATTTT.

The chain carries TRBV5-1 and TRBJ2-3, with a weak D call TRBD1 (6 bases). This CDR3 is built from 15 residues. Germline V gene lookup returns CDR1 SGHRS and CDR2 YFSETQ. The V end lost 3 bases, the J end lost 1 base, and 12 bases lay between the germline ends. The CDR3 DNA follows: TGCGCCAGCAGCTGGACAGCCGGGGGCACAGATACGCAGTATTTT. The encoded protein is CASSWTAGGTDTQYF. Variable domain in full (rest from reference TRBV5-1 and TRBJ2-3): KAGVTQTPRYLIKTRGQQVTLSCSPISGHRSVSWYQQTPGQGLQFLFEYFSETQRNKGNFPGRFSGRQFSNSRSEMNVSTLELGDSALYLCASSWTAGGTDTQYFGPGTRLTVL.

This clone was observed once. The J gene is TRBJ2-5, the V gene TRBV11-2, with D maybe TRBD1 (6 bases). CDR1 and CDR2 from the germline V gene are SGHAT and FQNNGV. CDR3 length: 14 residues. V was trimmed by 5 bases and J by 0 bases, leaving 10 bases between them. The CDR3 DNA reads TGTGCCAGCAGCCAGGACAGCAACCAAGAGACCCAGTACTTC. Its translation is CASSQDSNQETQYF. Looking up the rest from reference TRBV11-2 and TRBJ2-5 gives the full variable domain: EAGVAQSPRYKIIEKRQSVAFWCNPISGHATLYWYQQILGQGPKLLIQFQNNGVVDDSQLPKDRFSAERLKGVDSTLKIQPAKLEDSAVYLCASSQDSNQETQYFGPGTRLLVL.

The chain has TRBV7-2 and TRBJ1-1; D not certain. This CDR3 contains 14 residues. Looked up from germline, CDR1 is SGHTA and CDR2 is FQGNSA. Trimming removed 3 bases from V and 4 bases from J, with 12 bases in between. The CDR3 bases are TGTGCCAGCAGCTTTAACCCAGCGGGCACTGAAGCTTTCTTT. Translating gives CASSFNPAGTEAFF.

Comment on this clone: Other DNA sequences within the sample encode an identical CDR3. V and J are TRBV27 and TRBJ2-1; TRBD2 aligns across 9 bases. V shed 10 bases, J shed 6 bases, and the junction held 10 bases outside the gene matches. Germline V gene sequence: CDR1 MNHEY, CDR2 SMNVEV (reference sequence). The CDR3 is made up of 14 amino acids. CDR3 in DNA: TGTGCCACCAATACAGCGGGGGGAACCAATGAGCAGTTCTTC. Translation gives CATNTAGGTNEQFF.

This clone has only a few counts. The chain joins TRBV5-1 to TRBJ2-1; 10 bases are a match to TRBD2. The germline V gene has CDR1 SGHRS and CDR2 YFSETQ. The trim removed 0 bases at V and 4 bases at J, leaving 7 bases unmatched. The CDR3 runs 17 residues. The CDR3, as DNA: TGCGCCAGCAGCTTGGGACTTACTAGCGGGGCGTACAATGAGCAGTTCTTC. The encoded protein is CASSLGLTSGAYNEQFF. The entire variable domain, with the rest obtained from reference TRBV5-1 and TRBJ2-1, is as follows: KAGVTQTPRYLIKTRGQQVTLSCSPISGHRSVSWYQQTPGQGLQFLFEYFSETQRNKGNFPGRFSGRQFSNSRSEMNVSTLELGDSALYLCASSLGLTSGAYNEQFFGPGTRLTVL.

The chain joins TRBV13 to TRBJ2-2; TRBD2 aligns across 14 bases. The germline V gene encodes CDR1 PRHDT and CDR2 FYEKMQ (reference sequence). The CDR3 has 20 residues. Unmatched junction bases numbered 11, after V lost 5 bases and J lost 0 bases. CDR3 coding DNA: TGTGCCAGCAGCCTCTCGGGACTAGCGGGGGAGCCGACGAACACCGGGGAGCTGTTTTTT. Translation: CASSLSGLAGEPTNTGELFF.

The chain couples TRBV28 to TRBJ1-1; D possibly corresponds to TRBD1 (5 bases). Trimming stripped 4 bases from V and 5 bases from J, with 29 bases between. Germline-derived CDR1 and CDR2 are MDHEN and SYDVKM. The CDR3 runs to 19 residues. CDR3 DNA: TGTGCCAGCAGTTCCTTGGGAGGCCTACTCGCCCCGGGGGGTACTGAAGCTTTCTTT. Its protein is CASSSLGGLLAPGGTEAFF.

This chain's CDR3 is CASSDRATNTEAFF. The CDR3 DNA is TGCGCCAGCAGCGACAGGGCTACGAACACTGAAGCTTTCTTT. V usage is TRBV5-1 and J usage is TRBJ1-1; 7 nucleotides agree with TRBD1. The CDR3 totals 14 residues. Germline CDR1 and CDR2: SGHRS and YFSETQ. Unmatched junction bases numbered 4, after V lost 4 bases and J lost 1 base.

The chain has TRBV5-6 and TRBJ2-5; a possible D gene is TRBD1 (5 bases). V was cut by 5 bases and J by 5 bases, with 13 bases left in between. Germline-derived CDR1 and CDR2 are SGHDT and YYEEEE. This CDR3 contains 13 residues. The CDR3 DNA reads as TGTGCCAGCAGGGGGCTGGTCGGGGAGACCCAGTACTTC. This encodes CASRGLVGETQYF.

The V and J genes are TRBV18 and TRBJ2-7; 13 bases fit TRBD2. The trim removed 4 bases at V and 5 bases at J, leaving 5 bases unmatched. This CDR3 spans 15 amino acids. The germline V gene encodes CDR1 KGHSH and CDR2 LQKENI. This CDR3 is CASSLGLAGVNEQYF. The CDR3 region has the DNA TGTGCCAGCTCACTCGGACTAGCGGGAGTCAACGAGCAGTACTTC.

V is TRBV6-6 and J is TRBJ2-3; TRBD2 agrees at 9 bases. This CDR3 has 16 residues. Trimming cost V 8 bases and J 4 bases; bases outside gene matches: 13. Germline V gives CDR1 MNHNY, CDR2 SVGAGI (reference sequence). The CDR3 DNA follows: TGTGCCAGCGTCGGGAGGGCGGGGGGGCCCGCAGATACGCAGTATTTT. As protein: CASVGRAGGPADTQYF.

The V call is TRBV6-1, the J call TRBJ2-5, with 9 bases matching TRBD2. Germline CDR1 and CDR2: MNHNS and SASEGT. V lost 4 bases to trimming and J lost 2 bases; unmatched junction nucleotides: 8. The CDR3 consists of 16 residues. As DNA, the CDR3 is TGTGCCAGCAGTGCGATAGCGGGGGTACTACAAGAGACCCAGTACTTC. Protein product: CASSAIAGVLQETQYF.

The J gene is TRBJ2-1, the V gene TRBV2; 8 bases agree with TRBD2. CDR1 and CDR2 (germline): SNHLY, FYNNEI. The CDR3 contains 16 residues. V was clipped by 4 bases and J by 4 bases; unmatched bases: 9. CDR3 coding DNA: TGTGCCAGCAGTGGGGGTTGGACTAGCCGGTACAATGAGCAGTTCTTC. The encoded protein is CASSGGWTSRYNEQFF.

The chain couples TRBV4-1 to TRBJ2-7; D is perhaps TRBD1 (6 bases). The CDR3 is 14 residues long. The germline CDR1 and CDR2 sequences are MGHRA and YSYEKL. V was cut by 2 bases and J by 3 bases, with 11 bases left in between. CDR3 DNA: TGCGCCAGCAGCCAACTAACAGGGAACTACGAGCAGTACTTC. It specifies CASSQLTGNYEQYF.

The chain has TRBV23-1 and TRBJ1-4; no clear D. TRBV23-1 is known as an ORF, though its function is uncertain. The CDR3 loop spans 14 amino acids. V lost 2 bases to trimming and J lost 8 bases, with 12 bases between them. CDR3 DNA sequence: TGCGCCAGCAGTCAAAGACAAAAAGAAGAAAAACTGTTTTTT. Translating gives CASSQRQKEEKLFF.

This rearrangement joins TRBV28 to TRBJ1-1, with 7 positions matching TRBD1. Germline-derived CDR1 and CDR2 are MDHEN and SYDVKM. V shed 5 bases and J 1 base; nucleotides not matched to a gene: 7. CDR3 size: 15 residues. CDR3 loop: CASSPSGTENTEAFF. The CDR3 DNA sequence: TGTGCCAGCAGTCCCTCCGGGACAGAGAACACTGAAGCTTTCTTT.

This clone appeared once. The chain recombines TRBV7-9 with TRBJ1-1; D unclear. The CDR3 extends over 13 amino acids. The germline V and J ends were trimmed by 0 bases and 4 bases, with 6 bases remaining between them. Per the germline V gene, CDR1 is SEHNR and CDR2 is FQNEAQ (reference sequence). The CDR3 DNA is TGTGCCAGCAGCTTAGCCGAGGGCACTGAAGCTTTCTTT. This codes for CASSLAEGTEAFF.

V is TRBV7-8 and J is TRBJ2-1; 8 bases map to TRBD2. CDR3 length equals 19 residues. J lost 0 bases, V lost 5 bases, and 15 bases had no gene match. Germline CDR1 and CDR2: SGHVS and FQNEAQ. The CDR3 protein is CASSPIAGHSSLSYNEQFF. The CDR3 bases are TGTGCCAGCAGCCCAATAGCGGGGCACTCCTCTCTCTCCTACAATGAGCAGTTCTTC.

This chain links TRBV29-1 with TRBJ2-7, with D possibly being TRBD2 (5 bases). V was shortened by 2 bases and J by 2 bases, with 10 bases between the two germline ends. Germline loops: CDR1 SQVTM, CDR2 ANQGSEA. The CDR3 consists of 13 residues. The DNA for the CDR3 is TGCAGCGTTGAATCACCGGGGACCTACGAGCAGTACTTC. It specifies CSVESPGTYEQYF.

V and J are TRBV27 and TRBJ2-2; D call uncertain. CDR3 size: 13 residues. CDR1 MNHEY and CDR2 SMNVEV come from the germline V gene (reference sequence). Trimming pared 3 bases from V and 4 bases from J, leaving 6 bases between. The CDR3 nucleotides are TGTGCCAGCAGTTTGCGGTTCACCGGGGAGCTGTTTTTT. Translation gives CASSLRFTGELFF.

The chain combines TRBV28 with TRBJ1-5; 8 positions agree with TRBD1. The germline V gene has CDR1 MDHEN and CDR2 SYDVKM. The junction had 5 bases not matched to a gene; V was cut back by 3 bases and J by 4 bases. CDR3 length equals 15 residues. CDR3 coding DNA: TGTGCCAGCAGTTTTAGGGACAGGTATAATCAGCCCCAGCATTTT. This encodes CASSFRDRYNQPQHF.